The TCR beta chain described here comes from a study of OX40 agonist ivuxolimab in advanced cancers. Turning to the study itself: Of the participants, approximately 36% had some prior anti-PD-1, anti-PD-L1 or anti-CTLA-4 therapy, which was allowed. General study points: Antigen targets of the expanded peripheral T cells went undetermined. At 0.1 to 3.0 mg/kg and by week 6, clonal expansion occurred in CD4+ and CD8+ blood T cells. In CD8+ T cells, expanded clones were on average more numerous than in CD4+.

The method was immunoSEQ multiplex PCR; TCRdb's version includes in-frame clones alone and lacks a portion of them. Seen here are 6,000 or so clones, under 90% observed once, and the top ten hold about a quarter. The CDR3 has 14 amino acids. From germline, CDR1 is SGDLS and CDR2 YYNGEE. V lost 0 bases, J lost 6 bases, and 11 bases lay in between. As concerns this clone: What it binds is unknown.

This sequence was found in an adult with an advanced solid tumor such as melanoma, head and neck, liver or kidney cancer. The chain combines TRBV9 with TRBJ2-3; maybe TRBD2 (5 bases). The input for sequencing was CD4+ or CD8+ T cells sorted from blood, taken in a trial of the OX40 agonist ivuxolimab. In DNA, the CDR3 is TGTGCCAGCAGCGTAGTTCAGAGGGCCGATACGCAGTATTTT. Protein: CASSVVQRADTQYF.